The sequence of this T cell receptor (beta chain) was determined in a study of CD8+CD57+ T cells in acquired aplastic anemia. Study overall: When averaged, DNA from sorted CD4+ and CD8+ cells came to about 2.9 ug.

The V and J ends lost 6 bases and 5 bases respectively, with 17 bases between them. The V gene's germline CDR1 is SNHLY and CDR2 FYNNEI. The CDR3 has 15 residues. An expansion of CD8+CD57+ cells by flow cytometry had been shown in patients chosen for sequencing. Acquired aplastic anemia of severe grade affected all patients. Researchers used genomic DNA as the template to profile TCR beta VDJ and CDR3. Using its own MiXCR run on the reads, TCRdb lists one record per CDR3 protein. The table records some 200,000 distinct CDR3 sequences, 65% of them present only once. The sequence was obtained from a human donor with aplastic anemia. V gene TRBV2 combines with J gene TRBJ2-1; D possibly uses TRBD1 or TRBD2 (5 bases each). Input material: sorted CD4+, CD8+, or CD8+CD57+ T cells (not recorded which) from PBMCs. The CDR3 loop is CASRAGTQVHNEQFF. CDR3 DNA: TGTGCCAGCAGGGCCGGGACCCAGGTCCACAATGAGCAGTTCTTC. Filled out from reference TRBV2 and TRBJ2-1, the complete variable domain reads EPEVTQTPSHQVTQMGQEVILRCVPISNHLYFYWYRQILGQKVEFLVSFYNNEISEKSEIFDDQFSVERPDGSNFTLKIRSTKLEDSAMYFCASRAGTQVHNEQFFGPGTRLTVL.